This T cell receptor beta chain was recorded in a study of shared clonotypes between healthy human individuals. Broader study findings: Memory subsets had estimated richness that was generally smaller than that of naive subsets.

An even split of each subset's genomic DNA across several immunoSEQ plates was performed. In the original workflow: From ImmunoSEQ came sequences covering only the junction and carrying no quality scores, so filtering differed. Libraries were prepared by immunoSEQ multiplex PCR; TCRdb keeps only in-frame clonotypes and omits some of them. Clone size and V and J calls were adopted from that table, with D and trimming inferred from the DNA. The data contain 2 million to 2.5 million clones, 93% of them seen just once; the ten biggest clones take up around 0.4%. Details on this clone: No antigen is known for it.

CDR3 size: 17 residues. This TCR came from a man in his late teens or twenties in good health. Some clones in this sample may be carry-over from other donors' samples. This chain connects TRBV1 to TRBJ2-2; the D call TRBD2 from the table was never checked on the DNA. TRBV1 is a recognized pseudogene. Sequencing was done on a sample of naive CD4+ T cells from PBMCs. Subset defined: CD45RA+ positively selected. CDR3 protein: CTSSQDLAHPNTGELFF. The CDR3, as DNA: TGCACCAGCAGCCAAGATCTAGCTCATCCGAACACCGGGGAGCTGTTTTTT.